This T cell receptor (beta chain) was captured by sequencing in a study of blood T cell repertoires in COVID-19. TCRdb's table, derived via immunoSEQ multiplex PCR, lists solely in-frame clones and lacks some. The sample has about 170,000 clones; approximately 88% are singletons. The CDR3 loop spans 16 amino acids. Trimming removed 4 bases from V and 1 base from J; junction bases left unmatched: 9. Germline lookup yields CDR1 SGHTA and CDR2 FQGNSA. The sequence was obtained from a man aged 18 to 29 with active or convalescent COVID-19. Sequencing was done on a sample of peripheral blood. The chain has TRBV7-2 and TRBJ2-5; 7 nucleotides line up with TRBD2. This CDR3 reads CASSSSSSGFQETQYF. CDR3 nucleotides: TGTGCCAGCAGCTCTTCGTCTAGCGGCTTCCAAGAGACCCAGTACTTC.